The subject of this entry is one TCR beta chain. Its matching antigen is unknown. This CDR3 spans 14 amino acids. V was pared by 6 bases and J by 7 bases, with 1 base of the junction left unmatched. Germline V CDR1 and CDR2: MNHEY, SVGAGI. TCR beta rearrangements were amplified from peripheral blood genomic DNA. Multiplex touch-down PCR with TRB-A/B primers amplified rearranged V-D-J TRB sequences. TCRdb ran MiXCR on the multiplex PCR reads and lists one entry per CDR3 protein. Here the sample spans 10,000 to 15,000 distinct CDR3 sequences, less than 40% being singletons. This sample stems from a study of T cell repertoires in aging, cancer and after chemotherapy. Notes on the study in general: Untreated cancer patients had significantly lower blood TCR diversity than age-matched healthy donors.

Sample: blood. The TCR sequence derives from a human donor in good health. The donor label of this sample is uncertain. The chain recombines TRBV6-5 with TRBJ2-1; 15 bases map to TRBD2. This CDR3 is CASRGTSGGNEQFF. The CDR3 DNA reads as TGTGCCAGCAGGGGGACTAGCGGGGGGAATGAGCAGTTCTTC.